The sequence of this T cell receptor beta chain was determined in a study of blood T cell repertoires in COVID-19. Study overall: Material from acute and convalescent COVID-19 was sourced from the United States, Italy and Spain.

V dropped 9 bases and J dropped 6; count of bases not matched to a gene: 17. The CDR3 runs to 17 residues. Per germline, CDR1 KGHDR and CDR2 SFDVKD. Seattle patients were enrolled during active infection and followed longitudinally. Per the study methods: Amplification of reference gene primers was used by the study to estimate nucleated cell counts. Only in-frame clones appear in the TCRdb table, and some are missing; sequencing was by immunoSEQ multiplex PCR. That table gives V, J and clone size, and the DNA gave D and trimming. Here the sample spans about 150,000 clones, approximately 80% being singletons.

Sequenced: peripheral blood. The chain has TRBV24-1 and TRBJ2-3; 10 bases line up with TRBD2. The receptor was isolated from a woman in her sixties or seventies with COVID-19, enrolled during active disease. CDR3 nucleotide sequence: TGTGCCACCGCTGGGGATGAGCGGGGGGGCCGAGTTGATACGCAGTATTTT. Translation: CATAGDERGGRVDTQYF.